These 17 T cell receptor beta chains originate from one sample sequenced in a study of cytomegalovirus exposure and HLA in healthy donors. 13 Jbeta primers and 60 Vbeta primers were used for the PCR. Sequencing used immunoSEQ multiplex PCR; TCRdb keeps in-frame clones, though not all of them. The sample records under 150,000 clones, 84% being singletons. Sequencing was carried out using PBMCs. The receptors come from a man aged 50 to 59 in good health and CMV-seronegative.

The chain recombines TRBV5-4 with TRBJ1-1; D perhaps matches TRBD1 (5 bases). V was shortened by 4 bases and J by 1 base, with 17 bases between the two germline ends. The V gene's germline CDR1 is SGHNT and CDR2 YYREEE (reference sequence). The CDR3 has 16 amino acids. CDR3 protein: CASSPAAGPTNTEAFF. The CDR3 DNA sequence: TGTGCCAGCAGCCCCGCTGCAGGGCCAACGAACACTGAAGCTTTCTTT.

The chain's CDR3 is CASSMPLDRRDEQFF. For the CDR3, the DNA is TGTGCCAGTAGTATGCCGCTGGACAGGCGGGATGAGCAGTTCTTC. The chain joins TRBV19 to TRBJ2-1; 7 bases agree with TRBD1. Germline CDR1 and CDR2: LNHDA and SQIVND (reference sequence). V dropped 3 bases and J dropped 8; count of bases not matched to a gene: 10. The length of the CDR3 is 15 residues.

The DNA for the CDR3 is TGCAGTGCTGGGACTGCGCCCCAGCATTTT. This encodes CSAGTAPQHF. The rearrangement uses TRBV20-1 and TRBJ1-5; D is perhaps TRBD1 (5 bases). The V end lost 5 bases, the J end lost 9 bases, and 8 bases lay between the germline ends. CDR1 is DFQATT and CDR2 is SNEGSKA in the germline V gene (reference sequence). There are 10 residues in the CDR3.

This chain connects TRBV6-1 to TRBJ1-1, with 9 bases that match TRBD1. The CDR3 is 16 residues long. Germline V gives CDR1 MNHNS, CDR2 SASEGT. Unmatched junction bases numbered 8, after V lost 2 bases and J lost 4 bases. The CDR3 DNA sequence: TGTGCCAGCAGTGAATTCACAGGGGGCGGATTCACTGAAGCTTTCTTT. It translates to CASSEFTGGGFTEAFF.

The chain carries TRBV6-1 and TRBJ1-1; D ambiguous. The CDR3 covers 13 residues. Trimming shortened V by 6 bases and J by 0 bases, and 8 bases separated the two germline ends. From germline, CDR1 is MNHNS and CDR2 SASEGT. Here the CDR3 DNA reads TGTGCCAGCAGCCTTTCCTTGAACACTGAAGCTTTCTTT. Translated: CASSLSLNTEAFF.

The chain combines TRBV7-9 with TRBJ1-5, with 9 bases matching TRBD1. The V segment lost 3 bases and the J segment 0 bases; nucleotides outside the gene matches: 12. Per the germline V gene, CDR1 is SEHNR and CDR2 is FQNEAQ (reference sequence). The CDR3 spans 19 residues. The DNA of the CDR3 is TGTGCCAGCAGCTTCGCACCGGGACAGGGCCTCTATAGCAATCAGCCCCAGCATTTT. It yields the protein CASSFAPGQGLYSNQPQHF. Drawing the rest from reference TRBV7-9 and TRBJ1-5, the complete variable domain is DTGVSQNPRHKITKRGQNVTFRCDPISEHNRLYWYRQTLGQGPEFLTYFQNEAQLEKSRLLSDRFSAERPKGSFSTLEIQRTEQGDSAMYLCASSFAPGQGLYSNQPQHFGDGTRLSIL.

The V gene is TRBV4-1, the J gene TRBJ1-5; D call uncertain. CDR1 is MGHRA, CDR2 YSYEKL, per germline. The CDR3 sequence is 15 residues long. The V end lost 1 base, the J end lost 10 bases, and 17 bases lay between the germline ends. The CDR3 loop is CASSQVWAVGSPQHF. CDR3 in DNA: TGCGCCAGCAGCCAAGTTTGGGCAGTGGGCTCACCCCAGCATTTT.

This rearrangement joins TRBV5-1 to TRBJ2-7; 13 nucleotides line up with TRBD2. The CDR3 loop spans 18 amino acids. The junction had 7 bases not matched to a gene; V was cut back by 1 base and J by 0 bases. In germline, CDR1 is SGHRS, CDR2 YFSETQ. For the CDR3, the DNA is TGCGCCAGCAGCTTGAATAGGGGACTAGCGGGGAGCTCCTACGAGCAGTACTTC. Translated: CASSLNRGLAGSSYEQYF.

V is TRBV30 and J is TRBJ2-1; the D is unclear. Germline loops: CDR1 GTSNPN, CDR2 SVGIG (reference sequence). The CDR3 extends over 10 amino acids. The V end was cut by 3 bases, the J end by 10 bases, with 7 bases between. Here the CDR3 reads CAWRSLEQFF. The CDR3 DNA sequence: TGTGCCTGGAGGAGCCTAGAGCAGTTCTTC.

The J gene is TRBJ2-7, the V gene TRBV6-1; D not certain. Trimming pared 8 bases from V and 6 bases from J, leaving 20 bases between. CDR1 and CDR2 (germline): MNHNS, SASEGT. The CDR3 contains 14 residues. The CDR3 loop reads CASSKATPRSEQYF. CDR3 bases: TGTGCCAGCTCCAAAGCCACCCCGAGGAGCGAGCAGTACTTC.

V and J are TRBV6-6 and TRBJ2-7; perhaps TRBD2 as D (5 bases). V lost 0 bases, J lost 4 bases, and 7 bases lay in between. CDR3 length equals 13 residues. Germline lookup yields CDR1 MNHNY and CDR2 SVGAGI (reference sequence). The CDR3 bases are TGTGCCAGCAGTTACTCGAGAGGGTACGAGCAGTACTTC. Translated, it gives CASSYSRGYEQYF.

The CDR3: CASSLSTGGAGNTIYF. For the CDR3, the DNA is TGTGCCAGCAGCTTATCTACAGGGGGCGCCGGAAACACCATATATTTT. The rearrangement joins TRBV7-2 to TRBJ1-3; TRBD1 matches 9 bases. V was pared by 2 bases and J by 4 bases, with 6 bases of the junction left unmatched. CDR1 and CDR2 (germline): SGHTA, FQGNSA. This CDR3 has 16 residues.

The V and J genes are TRBV5-1 and TRBJ2-7; D is perhaps TRBD1 (6 bases). This CDR3 contains 14 residues. Trimming took 4 bases from V and 5 from J, leaving 16 bases between them. CDR1 is SGHRS, CDR2 YFSETQ, per germline. This CDR3 reads CASSRRGTHHEQYF. The CDR3 DNA sequence: TGCGCCAGCAGCCGCAGGGGAACTCACCACGAGCAGTACTTC.

The chain couples TRBV19 to TRBJ2-1, with TRBD2 identical over 12 bases. This CDR3 contains 14 residues. Trimming cost V 10 bases and J 6 bases; bases outside gene matches: 7. Germline CDR1 LNHDA, CDR2 SQIVND (reference sequence). The CDR3 coding sequence is TGTGCCACCTCGGCGGGACTAGCGGGCAATGAGCAGTTCTTC. The encoded protein is CATSAGLAGNEQFF.

This rearrangement joins TRBV5-1 to TRBJ2-4; 11 nucleotides agree with TRBD1. From germline, CDR1 is SGHRS and CDR2 YFSETQ. The length of the CDR3 is 16 residues. Trimming removed 4 bases from V and 3 bases from J; junction bases left unmatched: 6. The CDR3 DNA follows: TGCGCCAGCAGCCCCGGGACAGGGGGAGGCAAAAACATTCAGTACTTC. Its protein is CASSPGTGGGKNIQYF.

The gene calls are TRBV27 and TRBJ1-5, with 9 positions matching TRBD1. The CDR3 extends over 20 amino acids. V lost 1 base and J lost 0; bases outside the gene matches: 13. Germline V gene sequence: CDR1 MNHEY, CDR2 SMNVEV (reference sequence). Here the CDR3 DNA reads TGTGCCAGCAGTTTATGGGATAAAGGACAGGGGCGATATAGCAATCAGCCCCAGCATTTT. Translation: CASSLWDKGQGRYSNQPQHF.

The V and J genes are TRBV7-8 and TRBJ1-2; D is ambiguous. Germline-derived CDR1 and CDR2 are SGHVS and FQNEAQ. V lost 5 bases and J lost 4, with 14 bases in between. There are 14 residues in the CDR3. The CDR3, as DNA: TGTGCCAGCAGCCCGCCGGGGTCTCCCTATGGCTACACCTTC. It specifies CASSPPGSPYGYTF.